The T cell receptor (beta chain) described here comes from a study of CD8 T cells in ankylosing spondylitis. Study results and caveats: Some motif variants had been reported before (in reactive arthritis synovial fluid and blood). There was a TCR beta motif, made of several highly homologous variants, that appeared characteristic of ankylosing spondylitis blood. Relatively scarce in peripheral blood, disease-linked clones were CD8+. In ankylosing spondylitis patients, matched synovial fluid reportedly showed significant enrichment of disease-linked clones.

This clonotype came up a few times. Its antigen is not identified. Making the TCR beta libraries involved quantitative 5'-RACE with molecular barcodes. In TCRdb, the 5' RACE reads were re-called with MiXCR into one record per CDR3 protein. The repertoire holds roughly 90,000 distinct CDR3 sequences, with about 9% as singletons. Trimming removed 8 bases from V and 2 bases from J, with 7 bases in between. Germline loops: CDR1 SGHVS, CDR2 FQNEAQ. There are 12 residues in the CDR3. The rearrangement uses TRBV7-8 and TRBJ1-3; D is unclear. The material sequenced was blood, either unsorted or a sorted T cell fraction (not recorded which). The receptor's source is a male donor with ankylosing spondylitis. For the CDR3, the DNA is TGTGCCAGCGCCGGGGCTGGAAACACCATATATTTT. Translated, it gives CASAGAGNTIYF. The full variable domain, with the rest looked up from reference TRBV7-8 and TRBJ1-3, is GAGVSQSPRYKVAKRGQDVALRCDPISGHVSLFWYQQALGQGPEFLTYFQNEAQLDKSGLPSDRFFAERPEGSVSTLKIQRTQQEDSAVYLCASAGAGNTIYFGEGSWLTVV.